Below, one T cell receptor beta chain is given with its context. The CDR3 totals 14 residues. V shed 7 bases and J shed 1 base, with 13 bases lying between them. The germline CDR1 and CDR2 sequences are MNHNS and SASEGT. This sample was taken from a study of T cell clones after liver transplantation. Turning to the study itself: Without induction therapy, subjects received standard immunosuppression until 12-24 months post-transplant.

Data came from immunoSEQ multiplex PCR; TCRdb stores just in-frame clones and leaves some out. Of under 60,000 clones in the sample, around 70% were seen once. The rearrangement uses TRBV6-1 and TRBJ1-1, with unresolved D. The sequence derives from a human patient who received a liver transplant. Some of these T cells may belong to the graft donor. Sequencing used CD4+ T cells from blood, obtained at the 22-month timepoint. The CDR3 loop is CASTTGGRNTEAFF. DNA of the CDR3: TGTGCCAGCACCACGGGAGGGAGGAACACTGAAGCTTTCTTT.